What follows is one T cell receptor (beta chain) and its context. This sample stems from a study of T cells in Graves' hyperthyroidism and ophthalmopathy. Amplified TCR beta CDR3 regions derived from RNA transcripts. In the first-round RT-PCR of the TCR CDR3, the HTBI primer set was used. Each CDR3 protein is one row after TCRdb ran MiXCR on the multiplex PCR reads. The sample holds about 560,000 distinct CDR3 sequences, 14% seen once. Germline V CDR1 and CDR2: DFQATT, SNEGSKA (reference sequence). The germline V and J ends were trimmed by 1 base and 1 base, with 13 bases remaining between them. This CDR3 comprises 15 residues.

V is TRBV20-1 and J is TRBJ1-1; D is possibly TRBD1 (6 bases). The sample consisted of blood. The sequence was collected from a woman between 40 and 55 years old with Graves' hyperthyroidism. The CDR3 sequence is CSARAGGATNTEAFF. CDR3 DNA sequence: TGCAGTGCTAGAGCGGGGGGGGCTACGAACACTGAAGCTTTCTTT.